The 11 T cell receptor beta chains in this list originate from one sample, sequenced in a study of CD8+ T cells in alopecia areata. Treatment described: oral pan-JAK inhibitor, 5-10 mg twice daily. Extracted from the samples, RNA was reverse transcribed into cDNA to serve as the sequencing template. Here immunoSEQ multiplex PCR was the method, and the copy in TCRdb shows in-frame clones only, minus some. The sample consists of hundreds of thousands of clones, about three fifths of them appearing once. The specimen was CD4+ T cells sorted from blood, collected around week 54, from a patient treated with tofacitinib. Receptors were obtained from a human donor with alopecia areata.

CDR3 in DNA: TGTGCCAGCTCCACAGGGGGCGGCCAGCAGTACTTC. Translated, it gives CASSTGGGQQYF. V usage is TRBV25-1 and J usage is TRBJ2-7; TRBD1 agrees at 9 bases. With 8 bases clipped from V and 8 bases from J, the junction kept 7 bases outside the gene matches. The CDR3 runs 12 residues. Germline V gene data show CDR1 as MGHDK and CDR2 as SYGVNS.

This sequence joins TRBV5-1 and TRBJ1-4; D remains unclear. Germline loops: CDR1 SGHRS, CDR2 YFSETQ. Trimming removed 0 bases at V and 6 bases at J, with 9 bases between. This CDR3 is 14 amino acids long. The CDR3 bases are TGCGCCAGCAGCTTGGAGGCAAATGATGAAAAACTGTTTTTT. This encodes CASSLEANDEKLFF.

Of note for this clone: This sample also contains other DNA sequences that code for the same CDR3. The chain joins TRBV29-1 to TRBJ1-1; TRBD1 matches at 8 bases. Germline CDR1 SQVTM, CDR2 ANQGSEA. The CDR3 contains 13 residues. Trimming took 7 bases from V and 0 from J; bases not matched to a gene: 4. CDR3 nucleotide sequence: TGCAGCGCCGGACAGGGATTGAACACTGAAGCTTTCTTT. Translated: CSAGQGLNTEAFF.

This clone was detected a few times. The V gene is TRBV29-1, the J gene TRBJ2-5, with TRBD2 matching 10 bases. V dropped 4 bases and J dropped 4; count of bases not matched to a gene: 3. This CDR3 comprises 13 residues. CDR1 is SQVTM, CDR2 ANQGSEA, per germline. Written as DNA, the CDR3 is TGCAGCGTTGTAGCGGGGGGCCTAGAGACCCAGTACTTC. Translating gives CSVVAGGLETQYF.

The chain joins TRBV5-1 to TRBJ2-3; unclear D gene. The V end was cut by 0 bases, the J end by 4 bases, with 15 bases between. Germline V CDR1 and CDR2: SGHRS, YFSETQ. This CDR3 is 16 amino acids long. CDR3 coding DNA: TGCGCCAGCAGCTTGGTTGGTATGGGGATGCCAGATACGCAGTATTTT. As protein: CASSLVGMGMPDTQYF. The full variable domain, with the rest looked up from reference TRBV5-1 and TRBJ2-3, is KAGVTQTPRYLIKTRGQQVTLSCSPISGHRSVSWYQQTPGQGLQFLFEYFSETQRNKGNFPGRFSGRQFSNSRSEMNVSTLELGDSALYLCASSLVGMGMPDTQYFGPGTRLTVL.

The chain is built from TRBV11-2 and TRBJ1-1, with D possibly TRBD1 on 6 matching bases. The CDR3 has 12 amino acids. The V end was cut by 5 bases, the J end by 3 bases, with 7 bases between. CDR1 and CDR2 (germline): SGHAT, FQNNGV. The CDR3 reads CASSRQDTEAFF. CDR3 bases: TGTGCCAGCAGCCGACAGGACACTGAAGCTTTCTTT.

Only a few counts were recorded for this clone. This rearrangement joins TRBV2 to TRBJ2-1; D remains ambiguous. Trimming removed 8 bases from V and 4 bases from J, with 15 bases in between. CDR3 length: 14 residues. Germline CDR1 is SNHLY and CDR2 is FYNNEI. CDR3 amino acids: CASAAESLYNEQFF. In DNA form, the CDR3 reads TGTGCCAGCGCCGCCGAGTCTCTTTACAATGAGCAGTTCTTC.

The chain employs TRBV7-2 and TRBJ1-1; D is uncertain. V lost 4 bases to trimming and J lost 4 bases, with 10 bases between them. Looked up from germline, CDR1 is SGHTA and CDR2 is FQGNSA. CDR3 length: 13 residues. CDR3 loop: CASSYGRATEAFF. CDR3 nucleotides: TGTGCCAGCAGCTACGGGCGGGCCACTGAAGCTTTCTTT. The full variable domain, rest sourced from reference TRBV7-2 and TRBJ1-1, is GAGVSQSPSNKVTEKGKDVELRCDPISGHTALYWYRQSLGQGLEFLIYFQGNSAPDKSGLPSDRFSAERTGGSVSTLTIQRTQQEDSAVYLCASSYGRATEAFFGQGTRLTVV.

This chain uses TRBV13 with TRBJ2-7, with D perhaps TRBD2 (6 bases). Germline CDR1 reads PRHDT; CDR2 reads FYEKMQ (reference sequence). Trimming cost V 4 bases and J 3 bases, with 13 bases left between them. This CDR3 contains 14 residues. The CDR3 DNA reads TGTGCCAGCAGCTCCGGACGGCGGGGCTACGAGCAGTACTTC. Its protein is CASSSGRRGYEQYF.

This chain links TRBV15 with TRBJ2-5, with D perhaps TRBD2 (6 bases). Germline V gene lookup returns CDR1 LNHNV and CDR2 YYDKDF (reference sequence). The V gene lost 3 bases and the J gene lost 3 bases, with 8 bases spanning the gap. This CDR3 spans 13 amino acids. The CDR3 region has the DNA TGTGCCACCAGCAGGCCGGGGGAAGAGACCCAGTACTTC. It yields the protein CATSRPGEETQYF. Supplemented by reference TRBV15 and TRBJ2-5, the full variable domain reads DAMVIQNPRYQVTQFGKPVTLSCSQTLNHNVMYWYQQKSSQAPKLLFHYYDKDFNNEADTPDNFQSRRPNTSFCFLDIRSPGLGDTAMYLCATSRPGEETQYFGPGTRLLVL.

The table lists this clone with a few counts. The chain joins TRBV7-2 to TRBJ1-6, with a tentative D call TRBD1 (5 bases). Trimming cost V 5 bases and J 7 bases, with 12 bases left between them. The CDR3 is 14 residues long. Germline lookup yields CDR1 SGHTA and CDR2 FQGNSA. The CDR3 here is CASSQLGENSPLHF. For the CDR3, the DNA is TGTGCCAGCAGCCAACTGGGGGAAAATTCACCCCTCCACTTT.